This T cell receptor (beta chain) was sequenced for a study of tumor-infiltrating lymphocytes in primary liver carcinoma. The CDR3 length is 17 residues. Germline-derived CDR1 and CDR2 are SGHAT and FQNNGV. To note about this clonotype: Its antigen is as yet unknown. Mismatch with germline at one junction end may stem from a read error.

The input was approximately 500 ng total RNA; TCR beta cDNA was made from it with a constant-region primer. The TCR beta library was amplified through three nested multiplex PCR rounds in a modified ARM-PCR procedure. The first two PCR rounds, around 11 cycles each, used TRBV1-TRBV30 forward primers and a C-beta reverse primer. TCRdb analysed the multiplex PCR reads with MiXCR anew, one entry per CDR3 protein. The sample gives some 30,000 distinct CDR3 sequences, about 82% of which show up once; 36% is in the top ten. Without any cell sorting, roughly 20-32 mg of bulk tissue yielded co-extracted RNA and DNA. The study's findings and limits: Tumor region pairs overlapped more than did tumor-adjacent and tumor-blood pairs.

This TCR came from a man aged 35 to 55 with primary liver carcinoma and hepatitis B virus infection. The chain has TRBV11-2 and TRBJ2-1; either TRBD1 or TRBD2 may fit D (6 bases each). Sequenced material: liver tumor tissue from sampling region 5. Subset described: tumor region T5, tumor centre. The CDR3 sequence: CAGSLTVRGGIYYEQFF. DNA of the CDR3: TGTGCCGGCAGCTTAACGGTCAGGGGAGGTATCTACTATGAGCAGTTCTTC.